A single sample gave rise to the 13 T cell receptor beta chains below, sequenced in a study of shared clonotypes between healthy human individuals. Libraries were prepared by immunoSEQ multiplex PCR; TCRdb keeps only in-frame clonotypes and omits some of them. The sample carries around 1.5 million clones, 95% to 99% recorded once. The sample comprised naive CD4+ T cells sorted from blood. Regarding subset: CD45RA+ positively selected. The receptors here all came from a young man in good health.

V and J are TRBV19 and TRBJ2-2; the D gene is possibly TRBD2 (5 bases). The V gene's germline CDR1 is LNHDA and CDR2 SQIVND (reference sequence). CDR3 length equals 17 residues. The V end lost 3 bases, the J end lost 4 bases, and 18 bases lay between the germline ends. The CDR3 protein is CASSMRFATTLTGELFF. The CDR3 DNA is TGTGCCAGTAGTATGCGATTCGCGACTACCCTCACCGGGGAGCTGTTTTTT.

The V and J genes are TRBV6-5 and TRBJ2-7, with D uncertain. V was trimmed by 6 bases and J by 6 bases, leaving 15 bases between them. Germline CDR1 reads MNHEY; CDR2 reads SVGAGI. This CDR3 is 13 amino acids long. Here the CDR3 reads CASRTVGSREQYF. CDR3 coding DNA: TGTGCCAGCAGAACCGTGGGTTCTCGCGAGCAGTACTTC.

V and J are TRBV11-2 and TRBJ2-1; a possible D gene is TRBD1 (6 bases). Looked up from germline, CDR1 is SGHAT and CDR2 is FQNNGV. V was clipped by 4 bases and J by 9 bases, with 16 bases between them. CDR3 length: 14 residues. CDR3 amino acids: CASSSLRGHGEQFF. DNA of the CDR3: TGTGCCAGCAGCTCCCTACGGGGACATGGTGAGCAGTTCTTC.

This sequence joins TRBV5-5 and TRBJ2-1, with 7 bases fitting TRBD1. Germline V lookup: CDR1 SGHKS, CDR2 YYEKEE (reference sequence). The length of the CDR3 is 15 residues. V was pared by 2 bases and J by 2 bases, with 4 bases of the junction left unmatched. CDR3 in amino acids: CASSLRGPTYNEQFF. CDR3 in DNA: TGTGCCAGCAGCTTAAGGGGGCCTACCTACAATGAGCAGTTCTTC. Together with reference TRBV5-5 and TRBJ2-1, the CDR3 gives the full variable domain: DAGVTQSPTHLIKTRGQQVTLRCSPISGHKSVSWYQQVLGQGPQFIFQYYEKEERGRGNFPDRFSARQFPNYSSELNVNALLLGDSALYLCASSLRGPTYNEQFFGPGTRLTVL.

The CDR3 spells CASSYQDQPQHF. CDR3 nucleotides: TGTGCCAGCAGCTATCAGGATCAGCCCCAGCATTTT. The genes are TRBV7-9 and TRBJ1-5; D remains ambiguous. With 4 bases removed from V and 5 bases from J, the gap between germline ends came to 6 bases. The CDR3 extends over 12 amino acids. Germline assignment: CDR1 SEHNR and CDR2 FQNEAQ (reference sequence).

The V and J genes are TRBV28 and TRBJ1-1; 7 nucleotides match TRBD1. This CDR3 is built from 15 residues. Per germline, CDR1 MDHEN and CDR2 SYDVKM. Trimming took 3 bases from V and 6 from J; bases not matched to a gene: 10. The CDR3 spells CASSFLGQHFAEAFF. DNA of the CDR3: TGTGCCAGCAGTTTCCTGGGACAGCACTTCGCTGAAGCTTTCTTT.

The rearrangement joins TRBV27 to TRBJ2-1, with TRBD2 identical over 8 bases. The trim removed 9 bases at V and 6 bases at J, leaving 7 bases unmatched. The CDR3 sequence is 13 residues long. Per the germline V gene, CDR1 is MNHEY and CDR2 is SMNVEV (reference sequence). The CDR3 nucleotides read TGTGCCAGGGCGGGAGGCCTTTCCAATGAGCAGTTCTTC. Its protein is CARAGGLSNEQFF.

Comments on this clone: The same CDR3 is also encoded by other DNA sequences in this sample. The chain employs TRBV9 and TRBJ2-2; 8 bases align to TRBD2. Unmatched junction bases numbered 7, after V lost 2 bases and J lost 7 bases. Germline CDR1 and CDR2: SGDLS and YYNGEE. The CDR3 covers 15 residues. The CDR3 DNA is TGTGCCAGCAGCGTCAGCGGGAGAAACGGCGGGGAGCTGTTTTTT. Encoded protein: CASSVSGRNGGELFF.

CDR3 DNA sequence: TGTGCCAGCAGCTTGAAACAGATTGCGAATGAAAAACTGTTTTTT. As protein: CASSLKQIANEKLFF. The rearrangement links TRBV5-4 to TRBJ1-4; the D is unclear. CDR3 length: 15 amino acids. The germline gives CDR1 SGHNT, CDR2 YYREEE (reference sequence). Trimming removed 1 base from V and 5 bases from J, with 12 bases in between.

The chain carries TRBV28 and TRBJ2-2, with 10 bases that match TRBD1. V lost 5 bases and J lost 4; bases outside the gene matches: 7. This CDR3 region has 16 residues. The germline gives CDR1 MDHEN, CDR2 SYDVKM. The DNA of the CDR3 is TGTGCCAGCAGTCGCATTGGGACAGGGGTCACCGGGGAGCTGTTTTTT. This sequence encodes CASSRIGTGVTGELFF.

This clone has just one count. The DNA for the CDR3 is TGTGCCAGCAGCTCCGGAGTAGGCAGGGTCAGCACAGATACGCAGTATTTT. Its translation: CASSSGVGRVSTDTQYF. This chain links TRBV7-3 with TRBJ2-3; possible D gene TRBD1, 5 bases. This CDR3 spans 17 amino acids. From germline, CDR1 is SGHTA and CDR2 FQGTGA. With 4 bases removed from V and 0 bases from J, the gap between germline ends came to 17 bases.

This chain connects TRBV5-1 to TRBJ2-1, with TRBD2 matching 13 bases. After removal of 4 bases from V and 9 bases from J, the junction contained 7 bases not matched to a gene. The CDR3 totals 15 residues. Germline values: CDR1 SGHRS, CDR2 YFSETQ. In nucleotides, the CDR3 is TGCGCCAGCAGCCGCGGACTAGCGGGAGAGTTTGAGCAGTTCTTC. Translation gives CASSRGLAGEFEQFF.

This sequence joins TRBV6-6 and TRBJ2-3; 7 bases match TRBD2. With V trimmed by 6 bases and J by 1 base, 7 bases remained unmatched. The CDR3 covers 15 residues. Germline V lookup: CDR1 MNHNY, CDR2 SVGAGI (reference sequence). The DNA for the CDR3 is TGTGCCAGCAGCCCCGGGACTACTGGCACAGATACGCAGTATTTT. Amino acids: CASSPGTTGTDTQYF.